What follows are 28 T cell receptor beta chains derived from one specimen sequenced in a study of control samples from healthy donors and cancer patients. TCRdb's table, derived via immunoSEQ multiplex PCR, lists solely in-frame clones and lacks some. The sample shows approximately 140,000 clones, around nine tenths of them seen only once. Sequenced: PBMCs. These receptors originate from a man in his fifties with head and neck cancer.

The V and J genes are TRBV28 and TRBJ2-5; 8 bases map to TRBD1. Per germline, CDR1 MDHEN and CDR2 SYDVKM. The CDR3 has 12 residues. Trimming took 6 bases from V and 6 from J; bases not matched to a gene: 3. The CDR3 loop reads CASSQGAKTQYF. CDR3 DNA: TGTGCCAGCAGCCAGGGGGCAAAGACCCAGTACTTC.

The chain carries TRBV4-1 and TRBJ1-1; the match to TRBD1 covers 7 bases. The CDR3 covers 15 residues. The V gene's germline CDR1 is MGHRA and CDR2 YSYEKL. V lost 2 bases to trimming and J lost 4 bases; unmatched junction nucleotides: 7. As DNA, the CDR3 is TGCGCCAGCAGCCAAAGATACTCAGGGGGCACTGAAGCTTTCTTT. It encodes CASSQRYSGGTEAFF.

V usage is TRBV10-2 and J usage is TRBJ2-2, with a tentative D call TRBD1 (6 bases). The CDR3 has 15 residues. The germline V gene encodes CDR1 WSHSY and CDR2 SAAADI. Trimming removed 2 bases at V and 3 bases at J, with 10 bases between. The CDR3 reads CASSEPGHYTGELFF. CDR3 nucleotides: TGCGCCAGCAGTGAGCCGGGACACTACACCGGGGAGCTGTTTTTT.

The chain uses TRBV10-3 and TRBJ2-2, with D perhaps given as TRBD1 or TRBD2 (5 bases each). CDR3 length: 15 residues. Trimming left V 10 bases short and J 5 bases short, with 20 bases between. Germline values: CDR1 ENHRY, CDR2 SYGVKD. In DNA, the CDR3 is TGTGCCAATCAGAATGGGGACCCGAGGACCGGGGAGCTGTTTTTT. Residues: CANQNGDPRTGELFF.

This chain joins TRBV24-1 and TRBJ2-5; 7 nucleotides agree with TRBD1. V was pared by 4 bases and J by 2 bases, with 6 bases of the junction left unmatched. This CDR3 is built from 15 residues. The germline CDR1 and CDR2 sequences are KGHDR and SFDVKD. CDR3 nucleotides: TGTGCCACCAGTGACATCGGGACAGAGCAAGAGACCCAGTACTTC. Translating it yields CATSDIGTEQETQYF.

The J gene is TRBJ1-6, the V gene TRBV2, with TRBD1 matching 7 bases. With V trimmed by 1 base and J by 9 bases, 9 bases remained unmatched. The CDR3 covers 16 residues. The germline CDR1 and CDR2 sequences are SNHLY and FYNNEI. CDR3 in amino acids: CASSEGTGTEVSPLHF. The CDR3 DNA sequence: TGTGCCAGCAGTGAAGGGACCGGGACAGAGGTTTCACCCCTCCACTTT.

V usage is TRBV19 and J usage is TRBJ2-1; 7 bases are shared with TRBD1. With 5 bases clipped from V and 2 bases from J, the junction kept 6 bases outside the gene matches. Germline CDR1 LNHDA, CDR2 SQIVND (reference sequence). The length of the CDR3 is 15 residues. CDR3 protein: CASSATGRAYNEQFF. The CDR3, as DNA: TGTGCCAGTAGTGCGACAGGGCGAGCCTACAATGAGCAGTTCTTC.

This clone came up once. CDR3 sequence (DNA): TGCAGTGCCAGTCTCCAGGCTCGAGAGACCCAGTACTTC. As protein: CSASLQARETQYF. This chain connects TRBV20-1 to TRBJ2-5; D unclear. The V and J ends lost 6 bases and 4 bases respectively, with 15 bases between them. Germline-derived CDR1 and CDR2 are DFQATT and SNEGSKA (reference sequence). CDR3 length: 13 residues.

This chain uses TRBV7-8 with TRBJ1-1; 10 positions match TRBD1. The CDR3 has 15 residues. The J segment lost 3 bases and the V segment lost 7 bases, leaving 8 bases of the junction unmatched. Germline V gives CDR1 SGHVS, CDR2 FQNEAQ. CDR3 bases: TGTGCCAGCAACCAGACAGGGGGCCCCGACACTGAAGCTTTCTTT. This encodes CASNQTGGPDTEAFF.

The CDR3 DNA reads as TGTGCCAGCAGCTTTCGGGGCGAGGGGACTGAAGCTTTCTTT. Its protein product is CASSFRGEGTEAFF. The chain combines TRBV5-4 with TRBJ1-1, with D tentatively TRBD1 (5 bases). The germline V gene encodes CDR1 SGHNT and CDR2 YYREEE (reference sequence). V was pared by 2 bases and J by 5 bases, with 13 bases between. The CDR3 length is 14 residues.

This sequence joins TRBV6-5 and TRBJ2-3, with D unresolved. Trimming removed 9 bases from V and 6 bases from J, with 7 bases in between. CDR3 length equals 10 residues. Germline V CDR1 and CDR2: MNHEY, SVGAGI. The CDR3 here is CASLLDTQYF. CDR3 DNA sequence: TGTGCCAGTCTTCTGGATACGCAGTATTTT.

The V call is TRBV6-6, the J call TRBJ1-4; D not resolved. Germline CDR1 and CDR2: MNHNY and SVGAGI (reference sequence). The germline V and J ends were trimmed by 5 bases and 6 bases, with 19 bases remaining between them. This CDR3 region has 16 residues. The CDR3 sequence is CASSGLGLKDDEKLFF. CDR3 coding DNA: TGTGCCAGCAGTGGACTAGGCCTAAAAGATGATGAAAAACTGTTTTTT.

CDR3 nucleotides: TGTGCCAGCAACACAGGGACACTATTCAACACTGAAGCTTTCTTT. Its protein is CASNTGTLFNTEAFF. The rearrangement links TRBV28 to TRBJ1-1; D is perhaps TRBD1 (6 bases). Germline V CDR1 and CDR2: MDHEN, SYDVKM. The CDR3 runs 15 residues. V gave up 7 bases and J gave up 2 bases, with 17 bases separating them. The entire variable domain, with the rest obtained from reference TRBV28 and TRBJ1-1, is as follows: DVKVTQSSRYLVKRTGEKVFLECVQDMDHENMFWYRQDPGLGLRLIYFSYDVKMKEKGDIPEGYSVSREKKERFSLILESASTNQTSMYLCASNTGTLFNTEAFFGQGTRLTVV.

The rearrangement links TRBV28 to TRBJ1-5; tentatively, D is TRBD1 (5 bases). Germline CDR1 MDHEN, CDR2 SYDVKM. The V end was cut by 6 bases, the J end by 1 base, with 16 bases between. The CDR3 has 16 residues. The CDR3, as DNA: TGTGCCAGCAGCTCCACTCACTGGACAAGCAATCAGCCCCAGCATTTT. The encoded protein is CASSSTHWTSNQPQHF.

This clone was recorded once. The V call is TRBV2, the J call TRBJ2-2; D is possibly TRBD1 or TRBD2 (5 bases each). CDR3 length equals 15 residues. Germline CDR1 is SNHLY and CDR2 is FYNNEI. Trimming took 5 bases from V and 0 from J, leaving 10 bases between them. The CDR3 here is CASSSGTPNTGELFF. In DNA form, the CDR3 reads TGTGCCAGCAGTTCCGGGACCCCGAACACCGGGGAGCTGTTTTTT.

The CDR3 nucleotides are TGTGCCAGCAGTTCCTCCCCGCCCGGGACTAGCGGCCAAGAGACCCAGTACTTC. Translated: CASSSSPPGTSGQETQYF. The chain links TRBV27 to TRBJ2-5, with 11 bases aligning to TRBD2. The CDR3 is made up of 18 amino acids. Germline CDR1 is MNHEY and CDR2 is SMNVEV (reference sequence). The V gene end was trimmed by 4 bases and the J gene end by 1 base; junction bases not matched to a gene: 11.

This rearrangement joins TRBV7-9 to TRBJ1-1; D may be TRBD1 (6 bases). The CDR3 is made up of 12 amino acids. V was clipped by 5 bases and J by 7 bases, with 11 bases between them. The germline CDR1 and CDR2 sequences are SEHNR and FQNEAQ (reference sequence). The CDR3 coding sequence is TGTGCCAGCAGCGCGGCAGGGGTTGAAGCTTTCTTT. Translation: CASSAAGVEAFF.

J is TRBJ2-3 and V is TRBV5-4; D perhaps matches TRBD2 (6 bases). Germline V gives CDR1 SGHNT, CDR2 YYREEE (reference sequence). The CDR3 runs to 16 residues. The ends were cut back, 1 base at V and 1 base at J, with 13 bases in the middle. The CDR3 sequence: CASSLIRGIGTDTQYF. Written as DNA, the CDR3 is TGTGCCAGCAGCTTGATTCGGGGGATAGGCACAGATACGCAGTATTTT.

This chain uses TRBV9 with TRBJ1-3, with D tentatively TRBD1 (6 bases). Trimming cost V 6 bases and J 4 bases, with 11 bases left between them. CDR3 size: 13 residues. Looked up from germline, CDR1 is SGDLS and CDR2 is YYNGEE. As DNA, the CDR3 is TGTGCCAGCACCGAGGGGGACGGAAACACCATATATTTT. Protein sequence: CASTEGDGNTIYF.

The CDR3 DNA is TGTGCCAGCAGTACAGGGGGAACTCGGCCCCAGCATTTT. Amino acid sequence: CASSTGGTRPQHF. The J gene is TRBJ1-5, the V gene TRBV12-3 or TRBV12-4, with 8 bases lining up with TRBD1. After removal of 5 bases from V and 9 bases from J, the junction contained 6 bases not matched to a gene. The CDR3 has 13 residues.

DNA of the CDR3: TGTGCCAGCTCACCTGGTAGCGGACAAGAGACCCAGTACTTC. Protein sequence: CASSPGSGQETQYF. The chain combines TRBV18 with TRBJ2-5; a weak D match, TRBD2 (6 bases). Deletions cut 3 bases from V and 2 bases from J, with 10 bases between. This CDR3 has 14 amino acids. From germline, CDR1 is KGHSH and CDR2 LQKENI.

This clone was found once. V and J are TRBV11-2 and TRBJ2-7; 7 nucleotides line up with TRBD2. Germline values: CDR1 SGHAT, CDR2 FQNNGV. J gave up 0 bases and V 2 bases, and 13 bases lay outside the gene matches. The CDR3 length is 18 residues. Here the CDR3 reads CASSLNVGYGGVSYEQYF. DNA for the CDR3: TGTGCCAGCAGCTTAAACGTGGGGTATGGGGGGGTCTCCTACGAGCAGTACTTC.

The chain is built from TRBV27 and TRBJ2-3, with D possibly being TRBD2 (6 bases). Per the germline V gene, CDR1 is MNHEY and CDR2 is SMNVEV (reference sequence). Trimming took off 3 bases at V and 0 bases at J, with 7 bases between the two ends. The CDR3 runs to 14 residues. The CDR3 DNA sequence: TGTGCCAGCAGTTTCGGGGGTAGCACAGATACGCAGTATTTT. This gives the protein CASSFGGSTDTQYF.

The V and J genes are TRBV13 and TRBJ2-2, with 7 bases lining up with TRBD2. Germline loops: CDR1 PRHDT, CDR2 FYEKMQ (reference sequence). The CDR3 loop spans 15 amino acids. V gave up 4 bases and J gave up 7 bases; unmatched junction bases: 9. CDR3 sequence reads: CASSSPTGEGGELFF. As DNA, the CDR3 is TGTGCCAGCAGCTCTCCCACGGGGGAGGGCGGGGAGCTGTTTTTT.

V gene TRBV6-1 combines with J gene TRBJ1-6; D ambiguous. The CDR3 consists of 15 residues. V was trimmed by 4 bases and J by 0 bases, leaving 7 bases between them. Germline loops: CDR1 MNHNS, CDR2 SASEGT. As DNA, the CDR3 is TGTGCCAGCAGTGGCAGGAGCTCCTATAATTCACCCCTCCACTTT. It yields the protein CASSGRSSYNSPLHF.

The V call is TRBV6-7, the J call TRBJ1-1; TRBD1 might be the D (6 bases). TRBV6-7 qualifies as an ORF whose function is uncertain. The CDR3 length is 15 residues. The V end was cut by 1 base, the J end by 4 bases, with 13 bases between. CDR3: CASSYFNRVITEAFF. The CDR3 DNA reads as TGTGCCAGCAGTTACTTTAACAGGGTAATCACTGAAGCTTTCTTT.

V gene TRBV4-1 combines with J gene TRBJ2-2, with D perhaps TRBD2 (6 bases). Per the germline V gene, CDR1 is MGHRA and CDR2 is YSYEKL. V lost 3 bases and J 3 bases, leaving 11 bases between the germline ends. The CDR3 totals 15 residues. The CDR3 protein is CASSHIAEHTGELFF. DNA for the CDR3: TGCGCCAGCAGCCACATAGCGGAACACACCGGGGAGCTGTTTTTT.

This clone was seen a handful of times. Written as DNA, the CDR3 is TGTGCCAGCAGCGCACAGGGGTTCCTTATAGTGATCTCTGGAAACACCATATATTTT. Encoded protein: CASSAQGFLIVISGNTIYF. This rearrangement joins TRBV9 to TRBJ1-3; 7 nucleotides match TRBD1. The CDR3 has 19 residues. CDR1 and CDR2 (germline): SGDLS, YYNGEE. V lost 3 bases to trimming and J lost 0 bases; unmatched junction nucleotides: 15.